This T cell receptor (beta chain) was captured in a study of shared clonotypes between healthy human individuals. Findings of the study overall: Larger richness was generally estimated for naive than memory subsets.

Assay: immunoSEQ multiplex PCR; the TCRdb copy retains only in-frame clones and omits some. The sample has roughly 2 million clones; 90% to 96% are singletons. The CDR3 spans 12 residues. Deletions cut 5 bases from V and 6 bases from J, with 8 bases between. The V gene's germline CDR1 is MNHNY and CDR2 SVGAGI (reference sequence). This clone was observed a single time. Its target is unknown. Specimen: naive CD4+ T cells sorted from blood. Subset given: CD45RA+ positively selected. The sequence derives from a man between 18 and 29 years old in good health. The chain combines TRBV6-6 with TRBJ1-5; D unresolved. The CDR3 spells CASSARFQPQHF. The CDR3 DNA reads as TGTGCCAGCAGTGCCAGATTTCAGCCCCAGCATTTT.